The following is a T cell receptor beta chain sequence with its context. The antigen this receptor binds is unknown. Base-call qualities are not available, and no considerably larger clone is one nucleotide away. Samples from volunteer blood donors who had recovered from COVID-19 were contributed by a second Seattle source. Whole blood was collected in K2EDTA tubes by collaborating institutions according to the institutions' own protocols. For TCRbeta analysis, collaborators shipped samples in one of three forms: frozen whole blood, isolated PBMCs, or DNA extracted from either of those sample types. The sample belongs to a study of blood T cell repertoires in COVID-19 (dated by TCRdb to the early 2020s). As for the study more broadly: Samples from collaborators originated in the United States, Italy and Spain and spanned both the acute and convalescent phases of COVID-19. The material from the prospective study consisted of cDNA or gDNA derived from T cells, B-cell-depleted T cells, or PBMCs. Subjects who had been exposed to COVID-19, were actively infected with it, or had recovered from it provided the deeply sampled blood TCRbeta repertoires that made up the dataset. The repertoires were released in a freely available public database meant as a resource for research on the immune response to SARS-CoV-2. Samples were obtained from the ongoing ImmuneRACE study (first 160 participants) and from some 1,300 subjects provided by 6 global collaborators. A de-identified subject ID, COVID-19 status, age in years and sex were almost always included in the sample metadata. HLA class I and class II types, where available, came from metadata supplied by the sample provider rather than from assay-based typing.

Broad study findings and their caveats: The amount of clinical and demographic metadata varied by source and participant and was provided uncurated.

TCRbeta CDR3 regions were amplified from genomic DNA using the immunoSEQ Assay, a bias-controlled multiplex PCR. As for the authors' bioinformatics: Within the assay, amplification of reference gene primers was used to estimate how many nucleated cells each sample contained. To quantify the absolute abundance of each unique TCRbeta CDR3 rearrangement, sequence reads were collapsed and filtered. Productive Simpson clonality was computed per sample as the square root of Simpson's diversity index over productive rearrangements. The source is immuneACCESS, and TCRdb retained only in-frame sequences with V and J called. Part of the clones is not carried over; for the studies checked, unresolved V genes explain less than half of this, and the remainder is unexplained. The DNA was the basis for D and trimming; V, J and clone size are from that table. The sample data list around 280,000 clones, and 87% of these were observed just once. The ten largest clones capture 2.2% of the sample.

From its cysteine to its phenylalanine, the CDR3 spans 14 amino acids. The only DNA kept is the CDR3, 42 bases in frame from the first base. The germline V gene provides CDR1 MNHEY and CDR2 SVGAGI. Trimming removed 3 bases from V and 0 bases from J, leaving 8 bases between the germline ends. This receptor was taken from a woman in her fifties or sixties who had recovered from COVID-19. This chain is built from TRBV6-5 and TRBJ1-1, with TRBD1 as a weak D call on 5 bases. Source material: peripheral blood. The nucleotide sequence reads TGTGCCAGCAGTTATGGGGGGTTGAACACTGAAGCTTTCTTT. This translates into CASSYGGLNTEAFF.